Given below is one T cell receptor (beta chain) in context. What it recognizes is unknown. These data originate in a study of human T cells and chemical hapten exposure. Regarding the study as a whole: There was no change with DPC sensitization in TCRs above 1 in 1000 frequency.

The CDR3 loop spans 14 amino acids. The ends were cut back, 2 bases at V and 6 bases at J, with 11 bases in the middle. Original processing notes: Across samples, TCR counts had a median of roughly 91,000 and ranged from roughly 23,224 to 700,000. One entry per CDR3 protein results from TCRdb running MiXCR on the RACE reads. TCRdb's processing, not the authors', yielded these V and J calls. The repertoire holds approximately 79,000 distinct CDR3 sequences, with 6.5% to 10% as singletons. Specified time point: pre-sensitization, week 0. The treatment is: therapeutic diphenylcyclopropenone sensitization with weekly scalp DPC. Blood collection took place prior to placing each patch test.

Sequencing used whole blood, obtained in connection with sensitization to the hapten diphenylcyclopropenone (DPC). The chain recombines TRBV12-3 or TRBV12-4 with TRBJ1-5; possibly TRBD1 for D (6 bases). The TCR originated in a middle-aged man with alopecia areata. Some clones in this sample may be carry-over from other donors' samples. Here the CDR3 DNA reads TGTGCCAGCAGTTTATACAGGGTAGGTCAGCCCCAGCATTTT. Translation: CASSLYRVGQPQHF.